This TCR beta chain came from a study of shared clonotypes between healthy human individuals. Libraries were prepared by immunoSEQ multiplex PCR; TCRdb keeps only in-frame clonotypes and omits some of them. The sample yields some 2 million clones, over 85% seen once. About this clone: Distinct nucleotide sequences in the sample also encode this CDR3.

V was clipped by 2 bases and J by 1 base; unmatched bases: 0. The CDR3 is 15 amino acids. Per germline, CDR1 MNHEY and CDR2 SVGAGI. Selected positively for CCR7 and CD45RO-negative, naive CD8 cells excluded terminally differentiated effector memory CD45RA+ cells. This rearrangement joins TRBV6-5 to TRBJ2-3; 10 positions agree with TRBD2. The sequenced sample consisted of naive CD8+ T cells sorted from blood. The receptor was isolated from a young man in good health. CDR3 amino acids: CASSYGTSGTDTQYF. The CDR3 DNA follows: TGTGCCAGCAGTTACGGGACTAGCGGCACAGATACGCAGTATTTT.